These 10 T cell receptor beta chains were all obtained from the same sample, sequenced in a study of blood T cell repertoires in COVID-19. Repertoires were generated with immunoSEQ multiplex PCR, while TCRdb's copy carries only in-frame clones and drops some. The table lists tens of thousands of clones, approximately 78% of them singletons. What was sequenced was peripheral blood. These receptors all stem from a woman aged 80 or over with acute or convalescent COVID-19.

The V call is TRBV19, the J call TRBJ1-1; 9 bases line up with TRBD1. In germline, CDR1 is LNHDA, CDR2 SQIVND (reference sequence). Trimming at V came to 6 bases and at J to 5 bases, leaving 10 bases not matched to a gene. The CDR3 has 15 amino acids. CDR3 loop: CASSRATGGKTEAFF. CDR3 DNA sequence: TGTGCCAGTAGCCGTGCGACAGGGGGAAAAACTGAAGCTTTCTTT. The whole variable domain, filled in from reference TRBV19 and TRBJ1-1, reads DGGITQSPKYLFRKEGQNVTLSCEQNLNHDAMYWYRQDPGQGLRLIYYSQIVNDFQKGDIAEGYSVSREKKESFPLTVTSAQKNPTAFYLCASSRATGGKTEAFFGQGTRLTVV.

The CDR3 protein is CASSLAYSSYNEQFF. For the CDR3, the DNA is TGTGCCAGCAGCTTAGCTTATAGCTCCTACAATGAGCAGTTCTTC. The V gene is TRBV11-2, the J gene TRBJ2-1; D is uncertain. V lost 1 base and J 0 bases, leaving 7 bases between the germline ends. CDR3 size: 15 residues. Germline CDR1 is SGHAT and CDR2 is FQNNGV.

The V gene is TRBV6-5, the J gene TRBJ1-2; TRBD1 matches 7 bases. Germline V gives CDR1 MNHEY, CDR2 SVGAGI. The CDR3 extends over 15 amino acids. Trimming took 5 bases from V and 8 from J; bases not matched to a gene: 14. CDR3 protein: CASSPKGETGRGYTF. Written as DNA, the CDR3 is TGTGCCAGCAGTCCAAAAGGGGAGACAGGGAGAGGCTACACCTTC.

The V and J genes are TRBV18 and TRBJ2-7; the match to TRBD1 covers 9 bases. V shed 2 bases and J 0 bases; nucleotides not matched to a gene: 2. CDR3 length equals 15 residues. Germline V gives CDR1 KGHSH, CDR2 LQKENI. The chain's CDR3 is CASSPGQGSSYEQYF. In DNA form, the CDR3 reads TGTGCCAGCTCACCAGGACAGGGGAGCTCCTACGAGCAGTACTTC. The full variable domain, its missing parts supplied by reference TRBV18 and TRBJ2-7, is NAGVMQNPRHLVRRRGQEARLRCSPMKGHSHVYWYRQLPEEGLKFMVYLQKENIIDESGMPKERFSAEFPKEGPSILRIQQVVRGDSAAYFCASSPGQGSSYEQYFGPGTRLTVT.

As DNA, the CDR3 is TGCAGCGTTGAAGGTCTAACTGGCTCCTACAATGAGCAGTTCTTC. Amino acid sequence: CSVEGLTGSYNEQFF. This rearrangement joins TRBV29-1 to TRBJ2-1; no definite D call. CDR3 length equals 15 residues. CDR1 is SQVTM, CDR2 ANQGSEA, per germline. Trimming removed 1 base from V and 0 bases from J, with 10 bases in between.

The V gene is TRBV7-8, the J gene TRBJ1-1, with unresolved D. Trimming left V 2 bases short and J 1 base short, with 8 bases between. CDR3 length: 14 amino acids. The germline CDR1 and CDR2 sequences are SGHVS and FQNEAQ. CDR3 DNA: TGTGCCAGCAGCTTAAGGGAGGGGAACACTGAAGCTTTCTTT. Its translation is CASSLREGNTEAFF.

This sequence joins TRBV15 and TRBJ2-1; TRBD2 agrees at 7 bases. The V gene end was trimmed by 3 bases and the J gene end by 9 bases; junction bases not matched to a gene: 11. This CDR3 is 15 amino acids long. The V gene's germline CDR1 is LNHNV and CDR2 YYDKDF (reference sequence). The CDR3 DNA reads TGTGCCACCAGCAGGGAGCGGGGAGGTATGGGTGAGCAGTTCTTC. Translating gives CATSRERGGMGEQFF.

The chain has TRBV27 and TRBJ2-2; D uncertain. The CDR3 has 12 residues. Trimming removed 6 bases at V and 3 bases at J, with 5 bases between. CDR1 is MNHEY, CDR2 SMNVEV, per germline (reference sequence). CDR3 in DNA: TGTGCCAGCAGGCGATACACCGGGGAGCTGTTTTTT. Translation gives CASRRYTGELFF.

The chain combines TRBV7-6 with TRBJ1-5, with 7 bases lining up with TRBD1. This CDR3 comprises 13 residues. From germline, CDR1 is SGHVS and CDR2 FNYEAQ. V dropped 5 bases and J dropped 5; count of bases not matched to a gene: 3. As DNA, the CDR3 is TGTGCCAGCAGCGCACAGGGGTATCAGCCCCAGCATTTT. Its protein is CASSAQGYQPQHF.

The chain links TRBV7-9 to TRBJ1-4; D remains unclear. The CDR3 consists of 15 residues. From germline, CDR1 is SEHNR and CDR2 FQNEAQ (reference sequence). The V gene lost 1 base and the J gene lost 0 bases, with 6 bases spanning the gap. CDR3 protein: CASSLGETTNEKLFF. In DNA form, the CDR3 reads TGTGCCAGCAGCTTAGGAGAAACAACTAATGAAAAACTGTTTTTT.